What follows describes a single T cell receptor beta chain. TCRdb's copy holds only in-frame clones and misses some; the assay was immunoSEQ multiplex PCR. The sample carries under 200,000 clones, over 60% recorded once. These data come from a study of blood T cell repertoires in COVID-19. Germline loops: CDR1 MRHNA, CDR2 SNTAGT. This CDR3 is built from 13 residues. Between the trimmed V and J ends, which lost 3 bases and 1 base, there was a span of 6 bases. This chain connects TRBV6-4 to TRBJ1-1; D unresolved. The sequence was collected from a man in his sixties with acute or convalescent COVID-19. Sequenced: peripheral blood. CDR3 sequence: CASSEQTNTEAFF. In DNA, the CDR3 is TGTGCCAGCAGTGAACAAACGAACACTGAAGCTTTCTTT.